This T cell receptor (beta chain) is from a study of blood T cell repertoires in COVID-19. Repertoires were generated with immunoSEQ multiplex PCR, while TCRdb's copy carries only in-frame clones and drops some. The sample holds roughly 400,000 clones, approximately 90% seen once. The CDR3 totals 14 residues. CDR1 and CDR2 from the germline V gene are LNHDA and SQIVND (reference sequence). With V trimmed by 5 bases and J by 4 bases, 6 bases remained unmatched. Sequences were obtained from PBMCs or T cells enriched from blood (not recorded which). This sequence joins TRBV19 and TRBJ1-2; 8 nucleotides align to TRBD1. The clonotype comes from a woman aged 18-29 years who had been exposed to COVID-19. The CDR3 protein is CASSAGGVFYGYTF. DNA for the CDR3: TGTGCCAGTAGTGCAGGGGGCGTCTTCTATGGCTACACCTTC.